This T cell receptor beta chain is drawn from a study of vaccination effects on CD4 cells after COVID-19. This CDR3 is built from 16 residues. Germline-derived CDR1 and CDR2 are SEHNR and FQNEAQ (reference sequence). The V gene end was trimmed by 5 bases and the J gene end by 4 bases; junction bases not matched to a gene: 9. Details on this clone: Its target is unknown.

After expansion with viral peptide pools in the ViraFEST assay, antigen-specific CD4+ T cells were sequenced. Upon completion of more than eight days in culture, CD4+ T cells were isolated. In the vaccine recipients, nucleocapsid antibodies were negative and there was no prior SARS-CoV-2 infection. Whole-study results and caveats: Infection-derived and vaccine-derived clones contracted markedly late after vaccination.

Some clones are missing from TCRdb's copy, which holds only in-frame ones; the method was immunoSEQ multiplex PCR. The sample holds about 22,000 clones, approximately 70% seen once. The rearrangement uses TRBV7-9 and TRBJ2-5; the match to TRBD2 covers 11 bases. The sequence was obtained from a human donor who received a COVID-19 vaccine. Sequencing used CD4+ T cells from PBMCs cultured with HCoV-229E spike peptides, obtained before COVID-19 vaccination. The CDR3 DNA sequence: TGTGCCAGCAGCCGAAATAGCGGGAGGGCCGGAGAGACCCAGTACTTC. Protein: CASSRNSGRAGETQYF.